This T cell receptor (beta chain) is drawn from a study of technical replicates of blood from a few donors. Trimming took 5 bases from V and 4 from J, leaving 13 bases between them. From germline, CDR1 is SGHNT and CDR2 YENEEA. There are 14 residues in the CDR3. Generated by immunoSEQ multiplex PCR, the TCRdb table keeps only in-frame clones and is missing some. The sample holds around 61,000 clones, approximately 83% seen once. Sequenced sample: PBMCs. The chain links TRBV11-3 to TRBJ2-3, with D possibly TRBD2 on 6 matching bases. This clonotype originated in a human donor in good health. Some clones in this sample may be carry-over from other donors' samples. DNA of the CDR3: TGTGCCAGCAGCCCCGGGGGTTCGGCAGATACGCAGTATTTT. It yields the protein CASSPGGSADTQYF.